This T cell receptor beta chain was profiled in a study of beta chain features in type 1 diabetes. In the case of this clone: What it recognizes is unknown.

The sequenced template was cDNA made from the entire isolated RNA. Data came from immunoSEQ multiplex PCR; TCRdb stores just in-frame clones and leaves some out. This sample yields roughly 170,000 clones, of which around 13% are seen a single time; roughly 0.56% belongs to the top ten. Trimming took off 5 bases at V and 0 bases at J, with 13 bases between the two ends. Germline values: CDR1 SGHTA, CDR2 FQGNSA. The CDR3 consists of 16 residues. Study-wide points: Reduced insertions and increased deletions marked VDJ junctions in type 1 diabetes patients. Any role of HLA type in TCRB rearrangement remained unresolved here.

Input material: central memory CD4+ T cells from blood. This receptor was taken from a woman younger than 35 in good health. This chain connects TRBV7-2 to TRBJ1-4, with D unclear. DNA for the CDR3: TGTGCCAGCAGCCCATCTATGAGCGCAACTAATGAAAAACTGTTTTTT. The encoded protein is CASSPSMSATNEKLFF.